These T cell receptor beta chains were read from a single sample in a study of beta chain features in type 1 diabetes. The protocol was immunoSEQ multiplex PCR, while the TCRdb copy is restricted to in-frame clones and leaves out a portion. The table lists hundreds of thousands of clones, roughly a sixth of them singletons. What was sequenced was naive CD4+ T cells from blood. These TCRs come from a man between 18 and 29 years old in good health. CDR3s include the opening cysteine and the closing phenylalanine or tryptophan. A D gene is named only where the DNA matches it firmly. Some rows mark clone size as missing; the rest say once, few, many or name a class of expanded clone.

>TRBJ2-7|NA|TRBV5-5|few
TGTGCCAGCAGCTTCCCGAGACATGACGAGCAGTACTTC
CASSFPRHDEQYF
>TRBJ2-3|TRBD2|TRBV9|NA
TGTGCCAGCAGCTTTAGCGGGGGCACAGATACGCAGTATTTT
CASSFSGGTDTQYF
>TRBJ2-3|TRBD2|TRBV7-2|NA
TGTGCCAGCAGCTTAGCGCGGGGGACTTCCTTCACAGATACGCAGTATTTT
CASSLARGTSFTDTQYF
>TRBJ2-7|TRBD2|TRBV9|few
TGTGCCAGCAGCGTAGGGGGACTAGCGGGAACCATCGGCCACGAGCAGTACTTC
CASSVGGLAGTIGHEQYF
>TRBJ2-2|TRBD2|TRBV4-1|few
TGCGCCAGCAGCCGAGGTGGACTAGTACGCACCGGGGAGCTGTTTTTT
CASSRGGLVRTGELFF
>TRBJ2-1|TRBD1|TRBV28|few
TGTGCCAGCAGCCAACAGGGGAATGAGCAGTTCTTC
CASSQQGNEQFF
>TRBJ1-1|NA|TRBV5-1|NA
TGCGCCAGCAGCTTGCTCCGGGGAATGAACACTGAAGCTTTCTTT
CASSLLRGMNTEAFF
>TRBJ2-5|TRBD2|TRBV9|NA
TGTGCCAGCAGCGTAGGGCTAGCGGGGGTGGAGACCCAGTACTTC
CASSVGLAGVETQYF
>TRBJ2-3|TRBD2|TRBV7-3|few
TGTGCCAGCAGTCGGACTAGCGGGACCACAGATACGCAGTATTTT
CASSRTSGTTDTQYF
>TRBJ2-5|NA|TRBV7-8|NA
TGTGCCAGCAGCTTAGCGCAGGGGACCCAGTACTTC
CASSLAQGTQYF
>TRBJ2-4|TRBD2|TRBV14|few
TGTGCCAGCAGCCCGGGCGGGACTATTCTAGCCAAAAACATTCAGTACTTC
CASSPGGTILAKNIQYF
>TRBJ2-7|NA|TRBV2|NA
TGTGCCAGCAGCTTCATGTACGAGCAGTACTTC
CASSFMYEQYF
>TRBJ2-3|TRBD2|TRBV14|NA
TGTGCCAGCAGCCAATTAGCGGGAGCGGGAGATACGCAGTATTTT
CASSQLAGAGDTQYF
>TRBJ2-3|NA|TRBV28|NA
TGTGCCAGCACCAGATCAACCCCTAGCACAGATACGCAGTATTTT
CASTRSTPSTDTQYF
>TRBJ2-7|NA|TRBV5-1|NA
TGCGCCAGCAGCTTGGAGCCAGGGACTCGGTACGAGCAGTACTTC
CASSLEPGTRYEQYF
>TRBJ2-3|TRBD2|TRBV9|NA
TGTGCCAGCAGCGAAAGTAGCGGGAGGCGCACAGATACGCAGTATTTT
CASSESSGRRTDTQYF
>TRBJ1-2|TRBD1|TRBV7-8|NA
TGTGCCAGCAGCTTCGACAGGGCGGACTATGGCTACACCTTC
CASSFDRADYGYTF
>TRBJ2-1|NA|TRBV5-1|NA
TGCGCCAGCAGCTTGCCAGGCTCCTACAATGAGCAGTTCTTC
CASSLPGSYNEQFF
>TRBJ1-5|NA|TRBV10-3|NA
TGTGCCATAGGACAGCATACGGGCAGCGGCAATCAGCCCCAGCATTTT
CAIGQHTGSGNQPQHF
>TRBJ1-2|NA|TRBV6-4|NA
TGTGCCAGCAGGGACGGCAAACTCGGCTACACCTTC
CASRDGKLGYTF
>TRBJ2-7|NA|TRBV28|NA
TGTGCCAGCAGGACCACCTACGAGCAGTACTTC
CASRTTYEQYF
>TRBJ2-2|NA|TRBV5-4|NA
TGTGCCAGCAGCCAGGGGAACGGGCCGAACACCGGGGAGCTGTTTTTT
CASSQGNGPNTGELFF
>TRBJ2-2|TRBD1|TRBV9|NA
TGTGCCAGCAGCGTAGCTGCAGGACAGGGCCACGGGGAGCTGTTTTTT
CASSVAAGQGHGELFF
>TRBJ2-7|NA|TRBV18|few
TGTGCCAGCTCAACGGACTTTTACGAGCAGTACTTC
CASSTDFYEQYF
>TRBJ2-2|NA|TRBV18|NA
TGTGCCAGCTCCGTCTCCCAGTCCTTGAACACCGGGGAGCTGTTTTTT
CASSVSQSLNTGELFF
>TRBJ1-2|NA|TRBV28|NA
TGTGCCAGCAGTCTGAGGCGGGAGGCGCTCTTC
CASSLRREALF
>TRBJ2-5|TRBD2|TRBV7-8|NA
TGTGCCAGCAGCCCCCACCGGCTGTGGGCGGGGGAAGAGACCCAGTACTTC
CASSPHRLWAGEETQYF
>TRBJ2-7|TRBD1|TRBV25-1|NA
TGTGCCAGCAGGGGACGACAGGGGCGAGACGAGCAGTACTTC
CASRGRQGRDEQYF
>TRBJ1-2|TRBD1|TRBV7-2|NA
TGTGCCAGCAGCTTAGCGAGGCTTCCCGGACAGGGGAATGGCTACACCTTC
CASSLARLPGQGNGYTF
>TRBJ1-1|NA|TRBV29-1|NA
TGCAGCCTCACCCCAGGGAGGGGGACTGAAGCTTTCTTT
CSLTPGRGTEAFF
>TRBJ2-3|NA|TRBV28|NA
TGTGCCAGCAGTCTGGGACGCCTTAGCACAGATACGCAGTATTTT
CASSLGRLSTDTQYF
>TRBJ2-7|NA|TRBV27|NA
TGTGCCAGCAGTTTCTCACAAAGAGGCTACGAGCAGTACTTC
CASSFSQRGYEQYF
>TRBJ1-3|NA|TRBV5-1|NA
TGCGCCAGCAGCTTGGTACCCCTCTCGAGCTCTGGAAACACCATATATTTT
CASSLVPLSSSGNTIYF
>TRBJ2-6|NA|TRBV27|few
TGTGCCAGCAGTTTTGGTCTCTTGGGGGCCAACGTCCTGACTTTC
CASSFGLLGANVLTF
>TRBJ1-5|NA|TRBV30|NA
TGTGCCTGGAGTTGGCGGGGACGGGGCAATCAGCCCCAGCATTTT
CAWSWRGRGNQPQHF
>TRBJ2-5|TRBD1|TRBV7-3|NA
TGTGCCAGCAGCTTAGCCCGGGGACAGGGAGAAGAGACCCAGTACTTC
CASSLARGQGEETQYF
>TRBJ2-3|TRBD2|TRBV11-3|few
TGTGCCAGCAGCTCGGGACTAGCAGCGGATACGCAGTATTTT
CASSSGLAADTQYF
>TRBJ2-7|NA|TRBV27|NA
TGTGCCAGCAAACTCGGAACAGGGACATCCTACGAGCAGTACTTC
CASKLGTGTSYEQYF
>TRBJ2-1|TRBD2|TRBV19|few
TGTGCCAGTAGTGGACTAGCGGTAAACTACAATGAGCAGTTCTTC
CASSGLAVNYNEQFF
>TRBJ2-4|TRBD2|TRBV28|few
TGTGCCAGCAACATCGGCGGGGGTTTAGCCAAAAACATTCAGTACTTC
CASNIGGGLAKNIQYF
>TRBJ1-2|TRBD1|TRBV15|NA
TGTGCCACCAGCACCGGACAGGGCTATGGCTACACCTTC
CATSTGQGYGYTF
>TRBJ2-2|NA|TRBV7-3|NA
TGTGCCAGCAGCTTAATTGGAGGGACGGGGACCGGGGAGCTGTTTTTT
CASSLIGGTGTGELFF
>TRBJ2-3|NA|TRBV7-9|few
TGTGCCAGCAGCGCAAACCTGGGAAGTGCTAGCACAGATACGCAGTATTTT
CASSANLGSASTDTQYF
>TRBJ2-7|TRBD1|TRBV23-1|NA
TGCGCCAGCAGTCAACTTACAGGGGGCTCCTACGAGCAGTACTTC
CASSQLTGGSYEQYF
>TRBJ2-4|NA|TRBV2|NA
TGTGCCAGCATTTCAGAAAAGGGTAGGAAAAACATTCAGTACTTC
CASISEKGRKNIQYF
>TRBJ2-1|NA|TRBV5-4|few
TGTGCCAGCAGCGCGAGCTCCTACAATGAGCAGTTCTTC
CASSASSYNEQFF
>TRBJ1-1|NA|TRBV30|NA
TGTGCCTGGAGTGTACCTGGGGTGAACACTGAAGCTTTCTTT
CAWSVPGVNTEAFF
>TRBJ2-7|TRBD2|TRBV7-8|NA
TGTGCCAGCAGCAAGGGACTAGCGGGAGGGTACGAGCAGTACTTC
CASSKGLAGGYEQYF
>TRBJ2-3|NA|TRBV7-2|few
TGTGCCAGCAGGTCCCCCCAGGGAGGAGATACGCAGTATTTT
CASRSPQGGDTQYF
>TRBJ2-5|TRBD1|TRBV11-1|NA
TGTGCCAGCAGCCGCTGGACAGGACAAGAGACCCAGTACTTC
CASSRWTGQETQYF
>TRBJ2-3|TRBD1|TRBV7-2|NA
TGTGCCAGCAGTTACCCGGGACAGGGTATTCGAGATACGCAGTATTTT
CASSYPGQGIRDTQYF
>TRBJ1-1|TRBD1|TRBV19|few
TGTGCCAGTAGTATCGACAGGGACACTGAAGCTTTCTTT
CASSIDRDTEAFF
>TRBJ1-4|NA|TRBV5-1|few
TGCGCCAGCAGCCCCGCCGGGAATGAAAAACTGTTTTTT
CASSPAGNEKLFF
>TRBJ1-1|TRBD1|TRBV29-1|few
TGCAGCGTTGGACAGGGGGCCGGCACTGAAGCTTTCTTT
CSVGQGAGTEAFF
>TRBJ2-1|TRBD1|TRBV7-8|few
TGTGCCAGCAGCTTGGACAGGGGGCAAACAACCAATGAGCAGTTCTTC
CASSLDRGQTTNEQFF